The clone carrying this T cell receptor beta chain occurred once. The data derive from a study of early T cells in non-severe SARS-CoV-2 infection. CDR3 length: 20 residues. The junction had 20 bases not matched to a gene; V was cut back by 5 bases and J by 0 bases. Per germline, CDR1 MNHEY and CDR2 SVGEGT. TCRdb re-called the 5' RACE reads through MiXCR, storing one row per CDR3 protein. This table has over 45,000 distinct CDR3 sequences, roughly 7.6% appearing once. The sequence came from an adult who was a healthcare worker with PCR-confirmed SARS-CoV-2 infection or an uninfected control (not recorded which). The chain recombines TRBV6-2 or TRBV6-3 with TRBJ2-3, with 7 bases matching TRBD1. The sequences come from whole blood, collected at baseline. The CDR3 loop is CASSTGQGDLYYPSTDTQYF. Written as DNA, the CDR3 is TGTGCCAGCAGTACAGGGCAGGGGGACCTCTATTACCCTAGCACAGATACGCAGTATTTT.